Presented here are 5 T cell receptor beta chains from one specimen sequenced in a study of blood T cells in healthy people across ages. Alongside a J-beta primer mix, a sample-barcoded 5' primer served in a second PCR lasting roughly 6 to 11 cycles. TCRdb re-derived calls from the 5' RACE reads in MiXCR, one entry per CDR3 protein. The sample lists 580,000 or so distinct CDR3 sequences, roughly 48% occurring once. The specimen was blood. These receptors came from an elderly man in good health.

This chain links TRBV30 with TRBJ2-1, with D perhaps TRBD1 or TRBD2 (6 bases each). Between the trimmed V and J ends, which lost 3 bases and 14 bases, there was a span of 20 bases. The CDR3 is 13 amino acids. Germline CDR1 GTSNPN, CDR2 SVGIG (reference sequence). CDR3 loop: CAWSTQIRGQKFF. The CDR3, as DNA: TGTGCCTGGAGCACCCAGATTCGGGGGCAAAAGTTCTTC.

This clonotype was detected once. V usage is TRBV6-2 or TRBV6-3 and J usage is TRBJ1-2; a possible D gene is TRBD1 (5 bases). There are 15 residues in the CDR3. The V end was cut by 5 bases, the J end by 2 bases, with 15 bases between. Germline V gives CDR1 MNHEY, CDR2 SVGEGT. CDR3 sequence (DNA): TGTGCCAGCAGTCCCATCGACAGACTAAACTATGGCTACACCTTC. Residues: CASSPIDRLNYGYTF.

There are a few counts of this clonotype. The chain carries TRBV5-1 and TRBJ2-1; a weak D match, TRBD2 (5 bases). This CDR3 has 16 residues. Trimming took off 0 bases at V and 7 bases at J, with 17 bases between the two ends. CDR1 and CDR2 (germline): SGHRS, YFSETQ. The CDR3 loop reads CASSLAMRSRGNEQFF. The CDR3 DNA follows: TGCGCCAGCAGCTTGGCCATGCGCTCCCGAGGGAATGAGCAGTTCTTC.

In DNA form, the CDR3 reads TGTGCCAGCAGTTTATTCCGGGCCACCAACACTGAAGCTTTCTTT. Its protein is CASSLFRATNTEAFF. The chain combines TRBV28 with TRBJ1-1; the D is unclear. Germline V gene lookup returns CDR1 MDHEN and CDR2 SYDVKM. CDR3 length: 15 residues. The germline V and J ends were trimmed by 1 base and 2 bases, with 11 bases remaining between them.

The chain carries TRBV7-2 and TRBJ2-1; 9 nucleotides line up with TRBD2. This CDR3 contains 16 residues. Germline V gene data show CDR1 as SGHTA and CDR2 as FQGNSA. After removal of 3 bases from V and 9 bases from J, the junction contained 12 bases not matched to a gene. The CDR3 sequence is CASSLDGGGAFSEQFF. The DNA of the CDR3 is TGTGCCAGCAGCTTGGACGGCGGGGGGGCCTTCAGTGAGCAGTTCTTC.